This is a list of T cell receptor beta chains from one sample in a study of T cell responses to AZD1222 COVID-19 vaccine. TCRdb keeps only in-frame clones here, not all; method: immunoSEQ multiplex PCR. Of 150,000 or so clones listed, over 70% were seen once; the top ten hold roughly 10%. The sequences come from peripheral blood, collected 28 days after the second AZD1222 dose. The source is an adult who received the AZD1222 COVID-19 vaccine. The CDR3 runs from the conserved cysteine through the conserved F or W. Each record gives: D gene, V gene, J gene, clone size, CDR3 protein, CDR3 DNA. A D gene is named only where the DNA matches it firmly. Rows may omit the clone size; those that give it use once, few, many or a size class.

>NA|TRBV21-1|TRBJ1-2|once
CASSLVEGQGGYGYTF
TGTGCCAGCAGCTTGGTCGAGGGACAGGGGGGCTATGGCTACACCTTC
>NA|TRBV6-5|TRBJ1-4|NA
CASSSPGEGNEKLFF
TGTGCCAGCAGTTCTCCCGGAGAGGGTAATGAAAAACTGTTTTTT
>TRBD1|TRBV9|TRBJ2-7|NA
CASSVEGDRSIYEQYF
TGTGCCAGCAGCGTAGAAGGGGACAGGTCGATCTACGAGCAGTACTTC
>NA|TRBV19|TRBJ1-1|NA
CASNQRLTGITEAFF
TGTGCCAGTAACCAAAGGTTGACGGGGATCACTGAAGCTTTCTTT
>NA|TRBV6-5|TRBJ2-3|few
CASSPGTQQTDTQYF
TGTGCCAGCAGCCCCGGGACCCAGCAGACAGATACGCAGTATTTT
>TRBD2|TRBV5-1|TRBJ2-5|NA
CASSLEPLAGGETQYF
TGCGCCAGCAGCTTGGAGCCTCTAGCGGGAGGGGAGACCCAGTACTTC
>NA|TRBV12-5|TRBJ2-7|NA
CASGLVPQPTIGEQYF
TGTGCTAGTGGTTTGGTACCCCAACCGACTATCGGGGAGCAGTACTTC
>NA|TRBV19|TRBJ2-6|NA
CASSMVGLGGANVLTF
TGTGCCAGTAGTATGGTGGGCCTGGGCGGGGCCAACGTCCTGACTTTC
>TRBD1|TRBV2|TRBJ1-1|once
CASRARTGQNTEAFF
TGTGCCAGCAGGGCCCGGACAGGGCAGAACACTGAAGCTTTCTTT
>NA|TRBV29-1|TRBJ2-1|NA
CSVRVTDNEQFF
TGCAGCGTGAGGGTAACGGACAATGAGCAGTTCTTC
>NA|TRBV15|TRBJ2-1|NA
CATSRGAPQNEQFF
TGTGCCACCAGCAGGGGAGCCCCACAAAATGAGCAGTTCTTC
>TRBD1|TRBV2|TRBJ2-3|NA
CASSGLTGEVGTDTQYF
TGTGCCAGCAGTGGATTAACAGGGGAAGTTGGCACAGATACGCAGTATTTT
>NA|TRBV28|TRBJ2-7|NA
CASSLQLYEQYF
TGTGCCAGCAGTTTACAGCTCTACGAGCAGTACTTC
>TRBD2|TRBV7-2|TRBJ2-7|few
CASSLGAGGGEQYF
TGTGCCAGCAGCTTAGGAGCGGGAGGAGGGGAGCAGTACTTC
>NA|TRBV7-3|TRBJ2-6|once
CASSAGAASGANVLTF
TGTGCCAGCTCCGCAGGGGCCGCCTCTGGGGCCAACGTCCTGACTTTC
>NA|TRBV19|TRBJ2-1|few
CASSPRPGYNEQFF
TGTGCCAGTAGCCCCCGGCCGGGGTACAATGAGCAGTTCTTC
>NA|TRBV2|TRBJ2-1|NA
CASSPGTLSYNEQFF
TGTGCCAGCAGCCCCGGGACCCTCTCCTACAATGAGCAGTTCTTC
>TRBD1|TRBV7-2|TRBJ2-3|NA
CASSRFGTGAADTQYF
TGTGCCAGCAGCCGCTTCGGGACAGGGGCCGCAGATACGCAGTATTTT
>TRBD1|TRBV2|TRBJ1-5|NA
CASSEQGAFGNQPQHF
TGTGCCAGCAGTGAACAGGGGGCTTTTGGCAATCAGCCCCAGCATTTT
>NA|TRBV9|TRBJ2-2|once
CASSVGDFTGELFF
TGTGCCAGCAGCGTAGGAGACTTCACCGGGGAGCTGTTTTTT
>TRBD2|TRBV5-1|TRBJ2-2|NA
CASSQRTSSGTGELFF
TGCGCCAGCAGCCAACGGACTAGCAGTGGCACCGGGGAGCTGTTTTTT
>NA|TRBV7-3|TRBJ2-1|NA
CASSLLHYNEQFF
TGTGCCAGCAGCTTACTCCATTACAATGAGCAGTTCTTC
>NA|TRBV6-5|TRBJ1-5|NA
CASSYSWDNQPQHF
TGTGCCAGCAGTTACTCGTGGGATAATCAGCCCCAGCATTTT
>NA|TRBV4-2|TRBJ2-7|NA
CASSGTRGSYEQYF
TGTGCCAGCTCTGGGACTCGAGGGTCCTACGAGCAGTACTTC
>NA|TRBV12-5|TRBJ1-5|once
CASAGGSNQPQHF
TGTGCTAGTGCGGGGGGTAGCAATCAGCCCCAGCATTTT
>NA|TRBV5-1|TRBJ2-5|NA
CASSMGHLGETQYF
TGCGCCAGCAGCATGGGGCATTTGGGAGAGACCCAGTACTTC
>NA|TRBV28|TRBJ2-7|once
CASTSDYEQYF
TGTGCCAGCACTAGCGACTACGAGCAGTACTTC
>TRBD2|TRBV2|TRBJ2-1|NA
CASSFYGTSYNEQFF
TGTGCCAGCAGCTTTTACGGGACTAGCTACAATGAGCAGTTCTTC
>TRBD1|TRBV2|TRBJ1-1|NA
CASSVEQGVGAFF
TGTGCCAGCTCGGTTGAGCAGGGGGTTGGAGCTTTCTTT
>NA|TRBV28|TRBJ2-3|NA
CASSPEGGTSTDTQYF
TGTGCCAGCAGCCCCGAGGGGGGTACTAGCACAGATACGCAGTATTTT
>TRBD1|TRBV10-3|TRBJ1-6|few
CATMDREFYNSPLHF
TGTGCCACCATGGACAGGGAATTCTATAATTCACCCCTCCACTTT
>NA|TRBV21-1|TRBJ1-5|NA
CARRGLQPQHF
TGTGCCCGGCGCGGGCTTCAGCCCCAGCATTTT
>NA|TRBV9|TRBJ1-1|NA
CASSVAWKNTEAFF
TGTGCCAGCAGCGTAGCTTGGAAGAACACTGAAGCTTTCTTT
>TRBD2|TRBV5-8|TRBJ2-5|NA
CASSLDSGGKETQYF
TGTGCCAGCAGCTTGGATTCGGGAGGCAAAGAGACCCAGTACTTC
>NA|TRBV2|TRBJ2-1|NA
CASSDGGTYNEQFF
TGTGCCAGCAGTGATGGGGGAACCTACAATGAGCAGTTCTTC
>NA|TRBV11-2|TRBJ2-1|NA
CASRGASSYNEQFF
TGTGCCAGCAGGGGGGCGAGCTCCTACAATGAGCAGTTCTTC
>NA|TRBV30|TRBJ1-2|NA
CAWRDPGRSTYGYTF
TGTGCCTGGAGAGACCCCGGTAGATCCACCTATGGCTACACCTTC
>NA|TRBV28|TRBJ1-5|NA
CASINRANQPQHF
TGTGCCAGCATAAACAGGGCAAATCAGCCCCAGCATTTT
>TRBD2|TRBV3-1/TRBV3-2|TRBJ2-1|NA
CASSQESLAGAREQFF
TGTGCCAGCAGCCAAGAGAGTCTAGCGGGGGCGAGGGAGCAGTTCTTC
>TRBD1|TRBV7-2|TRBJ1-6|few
CASRTDRGVNSPLHF
TGTGCCAGCAGGACCGACAGGGGGGTAAATTCACCCCTCCACTTT
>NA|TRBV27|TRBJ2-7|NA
CASSLDLGASAIYEQYF
TGTGCCAGCAGTTTAGATCTCGGGGCTAGCGCCATCTACGAGCAGTACTTC
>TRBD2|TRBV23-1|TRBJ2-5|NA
CASSQSELRLQREGGTGEETQYF
TGCGCCAGCAGTCAATCCGAACTCCGACTCCAGCGGGAGGGAGGGACTGGGGAAGAGACCCAGTACTTC
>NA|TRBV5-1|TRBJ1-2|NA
CASSLYPETGSGYTF
TGCGCCAGCAGCTTGTACCCGGAGACAGGTAGTGGCTACACCTTC
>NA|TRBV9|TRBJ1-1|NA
CASSFRTGTEAFF
TGTGCCAGCAGCTTCCGGACGGGGACTGAAGCTTTCTTT
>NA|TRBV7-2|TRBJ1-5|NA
CASSHHPTDLNQPQHF
TGTGCCAGCAGCCACCACCCCACAGACTTAAATCAGCCCCAGCATTTT
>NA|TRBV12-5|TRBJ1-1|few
CASGLRENTEAFF
TGTGCTAGTGGTTTAAGGGAGAACACTGAAGCTTTCTTT
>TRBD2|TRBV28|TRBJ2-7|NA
CASSPLAGGYEQYF
TGTGCCAGCAGTCCACTAGCGGGAGGCTACGAGCAGTACTTC
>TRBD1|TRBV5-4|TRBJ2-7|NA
CASSSGTGVLRAYEQYF
TGTGCCAGCAGTTCCGGGACAGGGGTTTTGCGGGCCTACGAGCAGTACTTC
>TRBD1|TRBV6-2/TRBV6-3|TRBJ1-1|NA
CASSKDRVTTEAFF
TGTGCCAGCAGTAAGGACAGGGTAACGACTGAAGCTTTCTTT
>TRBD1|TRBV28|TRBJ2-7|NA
CASSLGGQGSYEQYF
TGTGCCAGCAGTTTAGGGGGACAGGGGTCCTACGAGCAGTACTTC
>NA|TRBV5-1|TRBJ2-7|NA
CASSLGFDEQYF
TGCGCCAGCAGCTTGGGATTCGACGAGCAGTACTTC
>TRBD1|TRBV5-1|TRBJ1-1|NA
CASSSGQGAFF
TGCGCCAGCAGCTCTGGACAGGGGGCTTTCTTT
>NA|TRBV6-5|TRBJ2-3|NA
CASSYTGPVDTQYF
TGTGCCAGCAGTTATACAGGCCCCGTGGATACGCAGTATTTT
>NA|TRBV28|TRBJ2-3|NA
CASRQTLRTADTQYF
TGTGCCAGCAGGCAGACACTCCGAACGGCAGATACGCAGTATTTT
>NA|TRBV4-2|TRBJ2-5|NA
CASSETEGQETQYF
TGTGCCAGCAGCGAGACGGAGGGGCAGGAGACCCAGTACTTC
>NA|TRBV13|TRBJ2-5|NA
CASSKSEVQETQYF
TGTGCCAGCAGCAAGAGCGAGGTTCAAGAGACCCAGTACTTC
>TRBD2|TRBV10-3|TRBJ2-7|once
CAISRIAGEAYEQYF
TGTGCCATCAGTCGGATAGCGGGAGAAGCCTACGAGCAGTACTTC
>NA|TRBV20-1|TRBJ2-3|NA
CSAPLPETQYF
TGCAGTGCTCCTCTGCCCGAAACGCAGTATTTT
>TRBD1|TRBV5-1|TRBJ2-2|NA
CASSLQGTGELFF
TGCGCCAGCAGCTTACAGGGGACCGGGGAGCTGTTTTTT
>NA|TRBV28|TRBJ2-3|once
CASSKPRRGTDTQYF
TGTGCCAGCAGTAAACCCCGCAGGGGCACAGATACGCAGTATTTT